This TCR beta chain derives from a study of OX40 agonist ivuxolimab in advanced cancers. Study-level background: The costimulatory receptor OX40 (CD134) was targeted by ivuxolimab, a fully human IgG2 agonistic monoclonal antibody. Intravenous ivuxolimab was administered to patients every 2 weeks at six dose levels: 0.01, 0.1, 0.3, 1.5, 3 and 10 mg/kg. Among the approximately 54 dose-escalation patients, around 19 had hepatocellular carcinoma, about 15 melanoma, 9 renal cell carcinoma and 9 head and neck cancer. The dose-escalation cohort was 82.7% male with a mean age of about 60 years, ranging from roughly 23 to 90. Patients were allowed to have had prior anti-PD-1, anti-PD-L1 or anti-CTLA-4 therapy, and less than 45% of the dose-escalation patients had previously received checkpoint inhibitors. Partial responses occurred in three dose-escalation patients: two with cutaneous melanoma and one with hepatocellular carcinoma. The point of sequencing TCRbeta in the periphery was to test whether ivuxolimab changed TCR sequence diversity and drove clonal T-cell expansion. The paper describes the monotherapy dose-escalation part (N = 52 patients) of the phase I trial of ivuxolimab. Overall study results and their limits: In partial responders in the 0.1-3.0 mg/kg groups, normalized peripheral clonal expansion was found to be among the lowest, especially among CD8+ T cells. At doses of 0.1 to 3.0 mg/kg, clonal expansion of both CD4+ and CD8+ blood T cells was observed from baseline to week 6. Which antigens the clonally expanded peripheral T cells were specific for was not determined. Low levels of normalized T-cell clonal expansion were also seen in some nonresponding patients. On average, CD8+ T cells showed more expanded clones than CD4+ T cells after ivuxolimab.

According to the germline V gene, CDR1 reads SGHVS and CDR2 reads FQNEAQ. Cut back by 5 bases and 5 bases, the V and J ends lie 7 bases apart. There are 12 amino acids in the CDR3, from cysteine to phenylalanine inclusive. Only the CDR3 part of the read is kept: 36 bases, read in frame from the first base. To sequence the TCRbeta CDR3 region, genomic DNA was isolated from the sorted cells. The immunoSEQ Assay was used for sequencing of TCRbeta CDR3 regions. TCRdb carries this immuneACCESS record with in-frame sequences only. Its versions omit some clonotypes, under half of them owing to an unresolved V gene in the studies checked, with the rest unexplained. The sample profile shows 50,000 to 65,000 clones; approximately 80% of them were found once. Around 11% of the sample is held by the ten biggest clonotypes. The trial excluded patients who had a history of autoimmune disease or were on systemic immunosuppression. Peripheral blood for TCR sequencing was collected from all dose cohorts at baseline, on cycle 4 day 1, and on cycle 7 day 1. The samples were taken from a phase I, first-in-human, multicenter, open-label dose-escalation trial of ivuxolimab. Adults with locally advanced or metastatic melanoma, renal cell, hepatocellular, or head and neck squamous cell carcinoma were enrolled in the trial. Before TCR sequencing, CD4+ T cells and CD8+ T cells were sorted from peripheral blood as separate populations.

With regard to this clone: There is no known antigen for this receptor. Per-nucleotide qualities are absent, and no much larger clonotype sits a single base away.

The chain is encoded by TRBV7-8 joined to TRBJ2-1, with the D gene too uncertain to name. The sequencing here drew on CD4+ or CD8+ T cells sorted from blood, taken in a trial of the OX40 agonist ivuxolimab. The sequence was obtained from an adult with an advanced solid tumor such as melanoma, head and neck, liver or kidney cancer. The CDR3 in this case is CASSRLDNEQFF. The bases read TGTGCCAGCAGCCGACTGGACAATGAGCAGTTCTTC.